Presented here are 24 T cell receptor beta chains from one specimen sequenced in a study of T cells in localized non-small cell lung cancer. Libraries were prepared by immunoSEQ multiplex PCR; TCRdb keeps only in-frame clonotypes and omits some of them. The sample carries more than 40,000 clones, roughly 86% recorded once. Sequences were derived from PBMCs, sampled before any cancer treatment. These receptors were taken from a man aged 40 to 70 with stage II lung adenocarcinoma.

CDR3 nucleotides: TGTGCCAGCAGGACCACTAGCGGGGGCTACGAGCAGTACTTC. Encoded protein: CASRTTSGGYEQYF. The rearrangement joins TRBV6-1 to TRBJ2-7; TRBD2 aligns across 11 bases. The V and J ends lost 6 bases and 3 bases, in that order; junction bases with no gene match: 4. CDR1 is MNHNS and CDR2 is SASEGT in the germline V gene. The CDR3 has 14 residues.

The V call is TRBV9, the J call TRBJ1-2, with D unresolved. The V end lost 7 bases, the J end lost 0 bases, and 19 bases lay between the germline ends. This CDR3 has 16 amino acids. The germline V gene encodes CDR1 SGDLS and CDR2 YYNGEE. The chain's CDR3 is CASGLHAAEANYGYTF. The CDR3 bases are TGTGCCAGCGGGCTGCACGCGGCTGAAGCTAACTATGGCTACACCTTC.

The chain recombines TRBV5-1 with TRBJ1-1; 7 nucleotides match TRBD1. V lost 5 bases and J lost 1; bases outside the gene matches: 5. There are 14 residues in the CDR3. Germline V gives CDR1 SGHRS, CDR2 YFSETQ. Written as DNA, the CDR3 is TGCGCCAGCAGTCCGGACAGGAGGAACACTGAAGCTTTCTTT. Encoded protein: CASSPDRRNTEAFF.

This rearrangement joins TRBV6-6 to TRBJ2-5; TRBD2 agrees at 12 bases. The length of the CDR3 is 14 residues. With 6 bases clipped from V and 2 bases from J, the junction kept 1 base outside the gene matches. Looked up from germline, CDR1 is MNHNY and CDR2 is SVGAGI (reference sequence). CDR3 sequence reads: CASSLAGGQETQYF. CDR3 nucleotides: TGTGCCAGCAGCCTAGCGGGGGGGCAAGAGACCCAGTACTTC.

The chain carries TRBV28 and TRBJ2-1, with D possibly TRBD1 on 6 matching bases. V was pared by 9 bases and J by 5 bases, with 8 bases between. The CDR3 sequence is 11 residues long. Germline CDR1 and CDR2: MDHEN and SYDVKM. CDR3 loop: CASRTDNEQFF. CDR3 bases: TGTGCCAGTCGGACAGACAATGAGCAGTTCTTC.

This CDR3 is CAWSPRQGVSSYNSPLHF. CDR3 in DNA: TGTGCCTGGAGTCCTCGACAGGGGGTAAGCTCCTATAATTCACCCCTCCACTTT. V is TRBV30 and J is TRBJ1-6; TRBD1 agrees at 9 bases. V was pared by 2 bases and J by 0 bases, with 8 bases of the junction left unmatched. The CDR3 is 18 residues long. Germline-derived CDR1 and CDR2 are GTSNPN and SVGIG (reference sequence).

The CDR3: CASSPRAGGPGDTQYF. The CDR3 coding sequence is TGTGCCAGCAGCCCACGAGCGGGGGGGCCGGGAGATACGCAGTATTTT. The chain carries TRBV4-2 and TRBJ2-3; 10 bases match TRBD2. CDR3 size: 16 residues. Germline assignment: CDR1 LGHNA and CDR2 YNFKEQ. The ends lost 4 bases at V and 5 bases at J; junction bases unmatched: 9.

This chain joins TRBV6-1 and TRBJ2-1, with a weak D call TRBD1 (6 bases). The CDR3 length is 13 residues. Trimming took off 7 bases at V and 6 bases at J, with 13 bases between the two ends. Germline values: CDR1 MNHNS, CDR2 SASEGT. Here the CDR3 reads CASISYRVNEQFF. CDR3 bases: TGTGCCAGCATTTCCTACAGGGTCAATGAGCAGTTCTTC.

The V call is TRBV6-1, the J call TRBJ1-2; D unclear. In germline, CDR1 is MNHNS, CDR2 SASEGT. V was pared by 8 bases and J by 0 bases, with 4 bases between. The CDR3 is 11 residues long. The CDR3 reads CASGANYGYTF. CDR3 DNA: TGTGCCAGCGGAGCTAACTATGGCTACACCTTC.

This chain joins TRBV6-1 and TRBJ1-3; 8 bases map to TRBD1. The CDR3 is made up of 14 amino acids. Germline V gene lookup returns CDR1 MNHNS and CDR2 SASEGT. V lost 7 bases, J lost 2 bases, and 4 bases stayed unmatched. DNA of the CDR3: TGTGCCAGCAACACGGACAGGGCTGGAAACACCATATATTTT. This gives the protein CASNTDRAGNTIYF.

The CDR3 reads CASKGLPGRGDTEAFF. The CDR3 bases are TGTGCCAGTAAAGGCCTTCCCGGCAGGGGTGACACTGAAGCTTTCTTT. The chain is built from TRBV19 and TRBJ1-1; TRBD1 is a possible D gene (6 bases). There are 16 residues in the CDR3. Germline V gene lookup returns CDR1 LNHDA and CDR2 SQIVND (reference sequence). V lost 7 bases to trimming and J lost 3 bases, with 21 bases between them.

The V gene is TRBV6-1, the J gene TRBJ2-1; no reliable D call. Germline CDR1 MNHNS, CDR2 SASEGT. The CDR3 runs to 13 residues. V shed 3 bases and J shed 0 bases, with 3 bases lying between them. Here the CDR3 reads CASSDYSYNEQFF. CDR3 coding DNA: TGTGCCAGCAGTGACTACTCCTACAATGAGCAGTTCTTC.

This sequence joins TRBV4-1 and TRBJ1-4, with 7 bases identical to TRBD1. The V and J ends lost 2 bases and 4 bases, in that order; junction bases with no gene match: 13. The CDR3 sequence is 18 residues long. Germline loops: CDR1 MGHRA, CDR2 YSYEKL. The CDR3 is CASSQYGEGDSYNEKLFF. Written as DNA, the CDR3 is TGCGCCAGCAGCCAATATGGGGAGGGGGACAGTTATAATGAAAAACTGTTTTTT.

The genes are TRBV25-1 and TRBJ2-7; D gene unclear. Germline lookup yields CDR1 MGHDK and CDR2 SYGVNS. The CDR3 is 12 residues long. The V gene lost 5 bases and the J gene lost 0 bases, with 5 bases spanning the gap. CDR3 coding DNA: TGTGCCAGCAGTTACAGCTCCTACGAGCAGTACTTC. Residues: CASSYSSYEQYF.

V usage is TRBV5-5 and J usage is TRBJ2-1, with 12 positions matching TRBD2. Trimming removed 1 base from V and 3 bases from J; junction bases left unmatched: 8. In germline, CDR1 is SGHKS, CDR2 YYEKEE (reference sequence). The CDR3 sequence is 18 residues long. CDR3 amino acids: CASSLSASGGALYNEQFF. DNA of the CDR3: TGTGCCAGCAGCTTGAGTGCTAGCGGGGGGGCCCTCTACAATGAGCAGTTCTTC. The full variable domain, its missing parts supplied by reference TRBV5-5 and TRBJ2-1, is DAGVTQSPTHLIKTRGQQVTLRCSPISGHKSVSWYQQVLGQGPQFIFQYYEKEERGRGNFPDRFSARQFPNYSSELNVNALLLGDSALYLCASSLSASGGALYNEQFFGPGTRLTVL.

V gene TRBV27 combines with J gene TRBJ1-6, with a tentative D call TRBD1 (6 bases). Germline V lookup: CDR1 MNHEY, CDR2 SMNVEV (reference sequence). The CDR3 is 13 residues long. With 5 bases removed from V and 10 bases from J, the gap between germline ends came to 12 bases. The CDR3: CASSPWGGSPLHF. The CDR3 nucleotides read TGTGCCAGCAGTCCGTGGGGGGGCTCACCCCTCCACTTT.

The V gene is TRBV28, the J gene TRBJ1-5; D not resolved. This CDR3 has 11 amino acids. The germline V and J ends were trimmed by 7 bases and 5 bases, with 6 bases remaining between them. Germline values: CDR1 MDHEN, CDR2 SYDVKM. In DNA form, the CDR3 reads TGTGCCAGCAATAGTGATCAGCCCCAGCATTTT. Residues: CASNSDQPQHF.

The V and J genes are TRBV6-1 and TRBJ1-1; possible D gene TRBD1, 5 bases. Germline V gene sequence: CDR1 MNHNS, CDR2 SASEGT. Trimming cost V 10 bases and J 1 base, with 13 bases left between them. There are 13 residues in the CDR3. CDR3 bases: TGTGCCACTAATCAGGGATGGAACACTGAAGCTTTCTTT. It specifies CATNQGWNTEAFF.

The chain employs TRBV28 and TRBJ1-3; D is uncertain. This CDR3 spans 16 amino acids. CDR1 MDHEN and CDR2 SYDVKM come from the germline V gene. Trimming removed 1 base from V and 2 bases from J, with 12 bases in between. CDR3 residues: CASSLSIGSTGNTIYF. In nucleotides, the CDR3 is TGTGCCAGCAGTTTATCTATCGGGAGTACTGGAAACACCATATATTTT.

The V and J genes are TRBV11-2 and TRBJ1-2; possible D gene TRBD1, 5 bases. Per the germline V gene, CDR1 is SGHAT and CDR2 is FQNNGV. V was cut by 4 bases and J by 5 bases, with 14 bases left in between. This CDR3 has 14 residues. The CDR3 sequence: CASSSLRGAYGYTF. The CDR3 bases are TGTGCCAGCAGCTCCCTGAGAGGGGCGTATGGCTACACCTTC. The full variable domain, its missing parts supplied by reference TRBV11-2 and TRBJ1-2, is EAGVAQSPRYKIIEKRQSVAFWCNPISGHATLYWYQQILGQGPKLLIQFQNNGVVDDSQLPKDRFSAERLKGVDSTLKIQPAKLEDSAVYLCASSSLRGAYGYTFGSGTRLTVV.

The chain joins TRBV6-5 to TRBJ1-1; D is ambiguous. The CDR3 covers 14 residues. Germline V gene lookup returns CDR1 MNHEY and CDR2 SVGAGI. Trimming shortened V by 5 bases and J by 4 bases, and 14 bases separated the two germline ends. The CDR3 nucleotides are TGTGCCAGCAGTGAAGTGGGCAGACCCACTGAAGCTTTCTTT. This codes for CASSEVGRPTEAFF.

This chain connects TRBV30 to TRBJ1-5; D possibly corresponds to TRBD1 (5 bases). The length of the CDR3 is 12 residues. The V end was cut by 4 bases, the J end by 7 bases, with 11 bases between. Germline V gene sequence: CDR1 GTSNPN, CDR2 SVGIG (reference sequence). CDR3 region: CAWKKGTQPQHF. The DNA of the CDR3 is TGTGCCTGGAAGAAAGGGACCCAGCCCCAGCATTTT.

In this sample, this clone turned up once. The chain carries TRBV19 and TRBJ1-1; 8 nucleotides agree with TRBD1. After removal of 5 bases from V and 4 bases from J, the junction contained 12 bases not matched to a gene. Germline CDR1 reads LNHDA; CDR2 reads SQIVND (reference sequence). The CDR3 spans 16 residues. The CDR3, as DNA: TGTGCCAGTAGTTGGACAGGGTCGGAAGCGGTCACTGAAGCTTTCTTT. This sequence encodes CASSWTGSEAVTEAFF.

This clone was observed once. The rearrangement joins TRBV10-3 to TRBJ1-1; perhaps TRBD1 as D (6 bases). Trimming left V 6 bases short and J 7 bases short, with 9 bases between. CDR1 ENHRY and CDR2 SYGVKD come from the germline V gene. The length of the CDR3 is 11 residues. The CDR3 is CAIRGGHEAFF. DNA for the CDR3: TGTGCCATCAGGGGGGGACATGAAGCTTTCTTT.